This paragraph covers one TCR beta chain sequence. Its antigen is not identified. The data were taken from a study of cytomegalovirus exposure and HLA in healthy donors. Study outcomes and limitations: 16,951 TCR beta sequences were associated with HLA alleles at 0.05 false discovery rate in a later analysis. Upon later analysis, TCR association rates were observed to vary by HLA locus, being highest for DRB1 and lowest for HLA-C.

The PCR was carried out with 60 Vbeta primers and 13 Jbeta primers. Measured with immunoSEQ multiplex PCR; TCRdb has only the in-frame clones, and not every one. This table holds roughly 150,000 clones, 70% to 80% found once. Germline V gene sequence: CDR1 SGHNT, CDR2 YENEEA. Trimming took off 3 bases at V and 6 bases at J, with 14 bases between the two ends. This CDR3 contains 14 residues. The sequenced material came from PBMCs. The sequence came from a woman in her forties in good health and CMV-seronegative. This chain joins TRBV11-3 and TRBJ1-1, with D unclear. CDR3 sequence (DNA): TGTGCCAGCAGCTTGACTATTCAACACCCTGAAGCTTTCTTT. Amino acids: CASSLTIQHPEAFF.